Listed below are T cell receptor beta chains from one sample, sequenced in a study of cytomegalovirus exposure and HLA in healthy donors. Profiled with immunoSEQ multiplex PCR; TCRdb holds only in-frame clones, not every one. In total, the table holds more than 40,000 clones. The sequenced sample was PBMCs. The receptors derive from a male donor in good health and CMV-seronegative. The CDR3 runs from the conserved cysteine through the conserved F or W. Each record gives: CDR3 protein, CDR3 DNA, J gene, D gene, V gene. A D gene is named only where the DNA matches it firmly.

CDR3aa: CASSPSVYEQYF
CDR3nt: TGTGCCAGCAGCCCGTCTGTCTACGAGCAGTACTTC
j_gene: TRBJ2-7
d_gene: NA
v_gene: TRBV7-9

CDR3aa: CASSSRDFYNEQFF
CDR3nt: TGCGCCAGCAGCTCCCGGGACTTCTACAATGAGCAGTTCTTC
j_gene: TRBJ2-1
d_gene: NA
v_gene: TRBV5-1

CDR3aa: CASSAQNTDTQYF
CDR3nt: TGCGCCAGCAGCGCTCAGAACACAGATACGCAGTATTTT
j_gene: TRBJ2-3
d_gene: NA
v_gene: TRBV5-1

CDR3aa: CATSREDRITDTQYF
CDR3nt: TGTGCCACCAGCAGAGAAGACAGAATCACAGATACGCAGTATTTT
j_gene: TRBJ2-3
d_gene: NA
v_gene: TRBV15

CDR3aa: CASSVDGDMTQPQHF
CDR3nt: TGTGCCAGCAGCGTAGACGGGGACATGACACAGCCCCAGCATTTT
j_gene: TRBJ1-5
d_gene: NA
v_gene: TRBV9

CDR3aa: CASSQGISAYRGNTEAFF
CDR3nt: TGTGCCAGCAGCCAAGGCATTTCGGCATACAGGGGGAACACTGAAGCTTTCTTT
j_gene: TRBJ1-1
d_gene: TRBD1
v_gene: TRBV14

CDR3aa: CASSPEVFNSPLHF
CDR3nt: TGTGCCAGCTCACCAGAGGTATTTAATTCACCCCTCCACTTT
j_gene: TRBJ1-6
d_gene: NA
v_gene: TRBV18

CDR3aa: CSAPRGLAGRTDTQYF
CDR3nt: TGCAGCGCCCCCCGAGGACTAGCGGGTAGGACAGATACGCAGTATTTT
j_gene: TRBJ2-3
d_gene: TRBD2
v_gene: TRBV29-1

CDR3aa: CASSPPRAGGLSGELFF
CDR3nt: TGTGCCAGCAGCCCGCCCAGGGCGGGGGGCCTTTCCGGGGAGCTGTTTTTT
j_gene: TRBJ2-2
d_gene: TRBD2
v_gene: TRBV5-6

CDR3aa: CASSQRGGRAYGYTF
CDR3nt: TGCGCCAGCAGCCAAAGGGGCGGCAGGGCCTATGGCTACACCTTC
j_gene: TRBJ1-2
d_gene: NA
v_gene: TRBV4-3

CDR3aa: CASSRVRNQPQHF
CDR3nt: TGTGCCAGCAGTCGGGTGCGCAATCAGCCCCAGCATTTT
j_gene: TRBJ1-5
d_gene: NA
v_gene: TRBV2

CDR3aa: CSVVPGTGAYEQYF
CDR3nt: TGCAGCGTTGTTCCCGGGACAGGGGCCTACGAGCAGTACTTC
j_gene: TRBJ2-7
d_gene: TRBD1
v_gene: TRBV29-1

CDR3aa: CASTRGNAEAFF
CDR3nt: TGTGCCAGCACTAGGGGGAACGCTGAAGCTTTCTTT
j_gene: TRBJ1-1
d_gene: NA
v_gene: TRBV6-5

CDR3aa: CAWREGGLGEQYF
CDR3nt: TGTGCCTGGAGGGAAGGGGGTCTGGGGGAGCAGTACTTC
j_gene: TRBJ2-7
d_gene: NA
v_gene: TRBV30

CDR3aa: CASSLVRETYEQYF
CDR3nt: TGTGCCAGCAGCTTGGTTCGGGAGACCTACGAGCAGTACTTC
j_gene: TRBJ2-7
d_gene: NA
v_gene: TRBV5-5

CDR3aa: CASSLRQGAGETQYF
CDR3nt: TGTGCCAGCAGCTTGAGACAGGGGGCGGGGGAGACCCAGTACTTC
j_gene: TRBJ2-5
d_gene: TRBD1
v_gene: TRBV5-6

CDR3aa: CASSLITGGRNSPLHF
CDR3nt: TGTGCCAGCAGCTTGATCACAGGGGGCCGGAATTCACCCCTCCACTTT
j_gene: TRBJ1-6
d_gene: TRBD1
v_gene: TRBV7-2